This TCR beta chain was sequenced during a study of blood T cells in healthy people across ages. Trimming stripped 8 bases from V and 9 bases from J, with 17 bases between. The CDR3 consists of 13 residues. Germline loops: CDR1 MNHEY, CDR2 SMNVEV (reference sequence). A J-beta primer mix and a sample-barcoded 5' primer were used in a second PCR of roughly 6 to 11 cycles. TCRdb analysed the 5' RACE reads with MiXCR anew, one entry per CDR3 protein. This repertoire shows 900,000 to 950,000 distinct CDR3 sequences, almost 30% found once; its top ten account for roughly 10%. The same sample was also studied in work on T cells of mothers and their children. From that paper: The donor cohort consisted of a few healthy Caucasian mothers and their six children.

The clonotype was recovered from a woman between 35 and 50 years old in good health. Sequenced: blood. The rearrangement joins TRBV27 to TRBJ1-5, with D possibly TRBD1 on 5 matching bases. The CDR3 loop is CASAHGGDRPQHF. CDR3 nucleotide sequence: TGTGCCAGCGCCCACGGAGGGGATCGGCCCCAGCATTTT.